This T cell receptor (beta chain) was identified during a study of human T cells and chemical hapten exposure. Whole-study context: Patients got weekly scalp diphenylcyclopropenone doses over the approximately 24-week study. Chiefly female patients presented with alopecia areata, totalis or universalis.

This sample's time point: patch test 1, 2 weeks after DPC sensitization. The treatment was: therapeutic diphenylcyclopropenone sensitization with weekly scalp DPC. It was unfractionated whole blood from which total RNA was extracted. This clonotype was seen repeatedly, ten times or more. Unmatched junction bases numbered 7, after V lost 4 bases and J lost 0 bases. Per germline, CDR1 KGHDR and CDR2 SFDVKD. The CDR3 loop spans 18 amino acids. Unique molecular identifiers were attached to individual cDNA molecules within the library. TCRdb called the RACE reads again in MiXCR, with one record for every CDR3 protein. This sample has fewer than 130,000 distinct CDR3 sequences, with around 10% found just once.

The V gene is TRBV24-1, the J gene TRBJ2-1; 11 bases are a match to TRBD2. The sample here was whole blood, taken in connection with sensitization to the hapten diphenylcyclopropenone (DPC). The sequence derives from a woman in her thirties or forties with alopecia areata. Some clones in this sample may be carry-over from other donors' samples. The CDR3 region is CATSDPGLAGYSYNEQFF. In DNA form, the CDR3 reads TGTGCCACCAGTGACCCCGGACTAGCGGGCTACTCCTACAATGAGCAGTTCTTC.